The next 25 T cell receptor beta chains were all read from a single sample in a study of T cell responses to AZD1222 COVID-19 vaccine. The repertoire was sequenced with immunoSEQ multiplex PCR; TCRdb's copy has only in-frame clones and lacks some. The data contain about 120,000 clones, around nine tenths of them singletons. The sample in question was peripheral blood, obtained on day 0 of AZD1222 vaccination. The receptors come from an adult in good health.

In its sample, this clone was seen once. This chain uses TRBV27 with TRBJ2-7; TRBD2 matches at 8 bases. V was clipped by 3 bases and J by 3 bases; unmatched bases: 7. CDR3 size: 15 residues. Germline CDR1 and CDR2: MNHEY and SMNVEV (reference sequence). CDR3 bases: TGTGCCAGCAGTTTGGCAGCGGGGGCGAACTACGAGCAGTACTTC. It yields the protein CASSLAAGANYEQYF.

The V and J genes are TRBV6-5 and TRBJ1-1; perhaps TRBD1 as D (6 bases). Per germline, CDR1 MNHEY and CDR2 SVGAGI. Trimming removed 0 bases from V and 4 bases from J, with 15 bases in between. The CDR3 loop spans 16 amino acids. The CDR3 DNA reads as TGTGCCAGCAGTTACTCATATAGGGGGGGTTTCACTGAAGCTTTCTTT. It is translated as CASSYSYRGGFTEAFF.

This chain joins TRBV7-2 and TRBJ2-5, with D perhaps TRBD1 (6 bases). Germline CDR1 is SGHTA and CDR2 is FQGNSA. V was cut by 5 bases and J by 4 bases, with 14 bases left in between. This CDR3 is built from 14 residues. This CDR3 is CASSPWTESETQYF. The CDR3 DNA sequence: TGTGCCAGCAGCCCGTGGACAGAATCAGAGACCCAGTACTTC.

The chain uses TRBV15 and TRBJ1-5; 7 bases match TRBD1. Germline V lookup: CDR1 LNHNV, CDR2 YYDKDF (reference sequence). Trimming took 5 bases from V and 5 from J; bases not matched to a gene: 9. The CDR3 covers 15 residues. CDR3 in DNA: TGTGCCACCAGCTTTGGTACAGGGGCTTATCAGCCCCAGCATTTT. As protein: CATSFGTGAYQPQHF.

The chain uses TRBV6-5 and TRBJ2-3; 7 bases are shared with TRBD2. Germline values: CDR1 MNHEY, CDR2 SVGAGI. The ends lost 1 base at V and 6 bases at J; junction bases unmatched: 10. The CDR3 loop spans 16 amino acids. The CDR3 spells CASSYWGGRRGDTQYF. The CDR3 DNA reads TGTGCCAGCAGTTACTGGGGTGGACGGCGGGGGGATACGCAGTATTTT.

This rearrangement joins TRBV15 to TRBJ2-7, with TRBD1 matching over 11 bases. V was pared by 3 bases and J by 4 bases, with 5 bases of the junction left unmatched. The CDR3 runs 15 residues. CDR1 and CDR2 (germline): LNHNV, YYDKDF (reference sequence). Here the CDR3 DNA reads TGTGCCACCAGCAGGGGCGGACAGGGGGCATACGAGCAGTACTTC. As protein: CATSRGGQGAYEQYF.

V and J are TRBV4-1 and TRBJ2-7, with D possibly matching TRBD2 (5 bases). Germline assignment: CDR1 MGHRA and CDR2 YSYEKL. The CDR3 sequence is 16 residues long. The ends were cut back, 3 bases at V and 5 bases at J, with 20 bases in the middle. The CDR3 protein is CASSQLLAAGGHEQYF. The CDR3 DNA is TGCGCCAGCAGCCAGCTATTAGCAGCCGGAGGCCACGAGCAGTACTTC.

The V and J genes are TRBV5-6 and TRBJ1-1; 9 bases agree with TRBD1. CDR3 length: 14 residues. From germline, CDR1 is SGHDT and CDR2 YYEEEE. Trimming removed 3 bases from V and 3 bases from J; junction bases left unmatched: 3. DNA for the CDR3: TGTGCCAGCAGCTGGGACAGGGCTGACACTGAAGCTTTCTTT. Translating it yields CASSWDRADTEAFF.

The chain employs TRBV27 and TRBJ2-7; no firm D call. V was pared by 0 bases and J by 2 bases, with 14 bases between. Per the germline V gene, CDR1 is MNHEY and CDR2 is SMNVEV (reference sequence). The CDR3 extends over 16 amino acids. In DNA form, the CDR3 reads TGTGCCAGCAGTTTATCTGGCCAGCTCCTACCCTACGAGCAGTACTTC. Amino acids: CASSLSGQLLPYEQYF.

The chain carries TRBV6-5 and TRBJ2-3; weak D call: TRBD1 (9 bases). Germline V lookup: CDR1 MNHEY, CDR2 SVGAGI. CDR3 length equals 15 residues. V lost 7 bases and J 5 bases, leaving 19 bases between the germline ends. The DNA for the CDR3 is TGTGCCAGCATCGGGGGGGACAGGGTCATAGATACGCAGTATTTT. This codes for CASIGGDRVIDTQYF.

This clone was counted a single time. The chain has TRBV7-9 and TRBJ2-2; 7 bases are shared with TRBD2. Germline trimming cut 5 bases from V and 7 bases from J; bases unmatched to any gene: 10. Per the germline V gene, CDR1 is SEHNR and CDR2 is FQNEAQ (reference sequence). The CDR3 spans 15 residues. The CDR3 loop reads CASSPPSAGVGELFF. CDR3 DNA: TGTGCCAGCAGCCCTCCCTCGGCGGGAGTCGGGGAGCTGTTTTTT.

The chain combines TRBV5-1 with TRBJ2-5, with D possibly TRBD2 on 5 matching bases. CDR1 SGHRS and CDR2 YFSETQ come from the germline V gene. Trimming took off 0 bases at V and 1 base at J, with 13 bases between the two ends. The CDR3 spans 16 residues. CDR3 sequence (DNA): TGCGCCAGCAGCTTGGAGACGGGAAGCTTCCAAGAGACCCAGTACTTC. Translating it yields CASSLETGSFQETQYF.

The rearrangement joins TRBV3-1 (or the pseudogene TRBV3-2) to TRBJ1-2, with 7 nucleotides matching TRBD1. J gave up 4 bases and V 0 bases, and 5 bases lay outside the gene matches. The CDR3 contains 15 residues. Germline loops: CDR1 LGHDT, CDR2 YNNKEL (reference sequence). DNA of the CDR3: TGTGCCAGCAGCCAAGACTTACAGGGGACCTATGGCTACACCTTC. Translating it yields CASSQDLQGTYGYTF.

V and J are TRBV5-4 and TRBJ2-1; D tentatively fits TRBD1 or TRBD2 (6 bases each). CDR3 length equals 16 residues. V dropped 4 bases and J dropped 6 bases, with 20 bases sitting between them. Per germline, CDR1 SGHNT and CDR2 YYREEE (reference sequence). This CDR3 reads CASSAPRGAIFNEQFF. The CDR3 DNA reads as TGTGCCAGCAGCGCTCCTAGGGGGGCTATCTTCAATGAGCAGTTCTTC.

The chain employs TRBV7-9 and TRBJ2-2; the D is unclear. Per the germline V gene, CDR1 is SEHNR and CDR2 is FQNEAQ (reference sequence). V was pared by 8 bases and J by 6 bases, with 7 bases between. There are 11 residues in the CDR3. Here the CDR3 reads CASLLSGELFF. CDR3 nucleotide sequence: TGTGCCAGCCTATTATCCGGGGAGCTGTTTTTT.

The chain carries TRBV11-2 and TRBJ1-2; D is uncertain. Germline V gives CDR1 SGHAT, CDR2 FQNNGV. The CDR3 has 13 residues. With 5 bases removed from V and 5 bases from J, the gap between germline ends came to 12 bases. The CDR3 coding sequence is TGTGCCAGCAGCGCCCGAGAGAGTTATGGCTACACCTTC. Encoded protein: CASSARESYGYTF.

The chain couples TRBV27 to TRBJ1-1; D possibly corresponds to TRBD1 (6 bases). The germline gives CDR1 MNHEY, CDR2 SMNVEV (reference sequence). With 4 bases removed from V and 3 bases from J, the gap between germline ends came to 15 bases. CDR3 length: 15 amino acids. As DNA, the CDR3 is TGTGCCAGCAGTTCCCCTACCTCAGGGGACACTGAAGCTTTCTTT. It is translated as CASSSPTSGDTEAFF.

This chain links TRBV10-3 with TRBJ1-2; D uncertain. V lost 4 bases, J lost 4 bases, and 13 bases lay in between. Germline-derived CDR1 and CDR2 are ENHRY and SYGVKD. The CDR3 is 14 amino acids. For the CDR3, the DNA is TGTGCCATCAGTGGGGAGACTCAAGTCTATGGCTACACCTTC. This sequence encodes CAISGETQVYGYTF.

The V and J genes are TRBV27 and TRBJ2-1, with D tentatively TRBD2 (6 bases). This CDR3 is built from 15 residues. Trimming cost V 5 bases and J 9 bases, with 20 bases left between them. Germline V gene data show CDR1 as MNHEY and CDR2 as SMNVEV (reference sequence). In DNA form, the CDR3 reads TGTGCCAGCAGTACCGTCCACGACGGGGAGGTTGAGCAGTTCTTC. It is translated as CASSTVHDGEVEQFF.

The chain joins TRBV3-1 (or the pseudogene TRBV3-2) to TRBJ1-2; 8 bases line up with TRBD1. Germline V gene sequence: CDR1 LGHDT, CDR2 YNNKEL (reference sequence). The CDR3 covers 20 residues. After removal of 0 bases from V and 9 bases from J, the junction contained 24 bases not matched to a gene. The CDR3, as DNA: TGTGCCAGCAGCCAAGATCAGATGGCAGGGGGCGCCCAATTAGCTATGAGCTACACCTTC. It translates to CASSQDQMAGGAQLAMSYTF.

The rearrangement uses TRBV2 and TRBJ1-1; 9 bases are a match to TRBD1. V dropped 7 bases and J dropped 1; count of bases not matched to a gene: 7. Germline lookup yields CDR1 SNHLY and CDR2 FYNNEI. The CDR3 contains 15 residues. CDR3 sequence reads: CASKGTGTSNTEAFF. CDR3 sequence (DNA): TGTGCCAGCAAAGGGACAGGGACCTCGAACACTGAAGCTTTCTTT.

The chain links TRBV9 to TRBJ1-1; perhaps TRBD1 as D (5 bases). Per the germline V gene, CDR1 is SGDLS and CDR2 is YYNGEE. CDR3 size: 13 residues. Trimming left V 4 bases short and J 7 bases short, with 14 bases between. The CDR3 spells CASSKLGLGEAFF. In DNA form, the CDR3 reads TGTGCCAGCAGCAAACTGGGGCTGGGTGAAGCTTTCTTT.

This chain connects TRBV30 to TRBJ2-5; D remains ambiguous. The CDR3 is 13 amino acids. Trimming stripped 1 base from V and 2 bases from J, with 8 bases between. The germline V gene encodes CDR1 GTSNPN and CDR2 SVGIG (reference sequence). CDR3 bases: TGTGCCTGGAGTGCAACGATTCAAGAGACCCAGTACTTC. It codes for CAWSATIQETQYF.

The chain is built from TRBV9 and TRBJ1-3; possible D gene TRBD1, 5 bases. V was shortened by 0 bases and J by 4 bases, with 11 bases between the two germline ends. CDR3 length: 15 residues. Per the germline V gene, CDR1 is SGDLS and CDR2 is YYNGEE. In DNA form, the CDR3 reads TGTGCCAGCAGCGTAGACGGCAGGGAGGGAAACACCATATATTTT. Amino acid sequence: CASSVDGREGNTIYF.

This clone has just a few counts. At one boundary the junction diverges from the germline segment, which might be a read error. The chain uses TRBV5-1 and TRBJ2-5, with 8 bases matching TRBD2. The CDR3 covers 15 residues. From germline, CDR1 is SGHRS and CDR2 YFSETQ. This CDR3 reads CASSLAGGGQGTQYF. The DNA for the CDR3 is TGCGCCAGCAGCTTGGCCGGGGGGGGCCAAGGGACCCAGTACTTC.